These 26 T cell receptor beta chains came from one sample sequenced in a study of blood T cell dynamics during melanoma immunotherapy. This table comes from immunoSEQ multiplex PCR, and its TCRdb copy is limited to in-frame clones, with some not included. The profile shows 15,000 to 20,000 clones, 90% to 95% of them singletons. Specified time point: pre-treatment baseline. The sample here was blood, taken from a patient treated with checkpoint blockade. Receptors were obtained from a human donor with melanoma.

The chain carries TRBV6-1 and TRBJ1-1, with D hard to call. V dropped 5 bases and J dropped 1 base, with 5 bases sitting between them. The CDR3 runs to 12 residues. Germline assignment: CDR1 MNHNS and CDR2 SASEGT. CDR3 nucleotides: TGTGCCAGCAGTAAAAGGAACACTGAAGCTTTCTTT. It encodes CASSKRNTEAFF.

The CDR3 protein is CASRDGPKNIQYF. The DNA of the CDR3 is TGTGCCAGCAGGGACGGGCCGAAAAACATTCAGTACTTC. V and J are TRBV5-4 and TRBJ2-4; D ambiguous. This CDR3 is 13 amino acids long. V shed 5 bases and J shed 4 bases, with 10 bases lying between them. Germline CDR1 SGHNT, CDR2 YYREEE (reference sequence).

The CDR3 loop is CASSDLFGNQPQHF. The CDR3 DNA is TGCGCCAGCAGTGATCTATTTGGCAATCAGCCCCAGCATTTT. V and J are TRBV10-2 and TRBJ1-5, with unresolved D. Germline V CDR1 and CDR2: WSHSY, SAAADI. Trimming left V 3 bases short and J 2 bases short, with 8 bases between. The CDR3 has 14 amino acids.

V usage is TRBV2 and J usage is TRBJ2-5; TRBD1 matches 7 bases. V gave up 4 bases and J gave up 6 bases; unmatched junction bases: 5. CDR3 length: 13 residues. CDR1 and CDR2 from the germline V gene are SNHLY and FYNNEI. The CDR3 here is CASSGDRAKTQYF. The CDR3 DNA is TGTGCCAGCAGTGGTGACAGGGCGAAGACCCAGTACTTC.

This clone has only one observation. The V call is TRBV4-1, the J call TRBJ1-1; D remains ambiguous. This CDR3 is built from 16 residues. CDR1 and CDR2 from the germline V gene are MGHRA and YSYEKL. V was pared by 0 bases and J by 4 bases, with 15 bases between. CDR3 loop: CASSQDGQVPITEAFF. DNA for the CDR3: TGCGCCAGCAGCCAAGACGGTCAAGTCCCCATCACTGAAGCTTTCTTT.

The chain is built from TRBV5-1 and TRBJ2-6; D is tentatively TRBD1 or TRBD2 (5 bases each). Trimming removed 6 bases from V and 0 bases from J, with 13 bases in between. Germline CDR1 and CDR2: SGHRS and YFSETQ. The CDR3 is 16 residues long. DNA of the CDR3: TGCGCCAGCATGGGCCTGGGGGACTCTGGGGCCAACGTCCTGACTTTC. Translation: CASMGLGDSGANVLTF.

V and J are TRBV4-2 and TRBJ2-5; 13 bases agree with TRBD2. This CDR3 spans 17 amino acids. With V trimmed by 7 bases and J by 5 bases, 13 bases remained unmatched. Per the germline V gene, CDR1 is LGHNA and CDR2 is YNFKEQ. CDR3 DNA sequence: TGTGCCAGCACTCCTAGGTGGACTAGCGGGAGTTTTGAGACCCAGTACTTC. Amino acid sequence: CASTPRWTSGSFETQYF.

V and J are TRBV27 and TRBJ2-1; the D gene is possibly TRBD2 (6 bases). There are 15 residues in the CDR3. Trimming left V 3 bases short and J 2 bases short, with 11 bases between. Looked up from germline, CDR1 is MNHEY and CDR2 is SMNVEV (reference sequence). CDR3 DNA: TGTGCCAGCAGTTTGACTAGAAGCCCCTACAATGAGCAGTTCTTC. Encoded protein: CASSLTRSPYNEQFF.

The CDR3 here is CASSLTGGDSPLHF. CDR3 coding DNA: TGTGCCAGCAGCTTGACAGGGGGCGATTCACCCCTCCACTTT. The chain is built from TRBV5-6 and TRBJ1-6, with 9 bases matching TRBD1. With 1 base clipped from V and 8 bases from J, the junction kept 1 base outside the gene matches. The CDR3 contains 14 residues. Germline CDR1 reads SGHDT; CDR2 reads YYEEEE.

This clone has just a few counts. The chain combines TRBV19 with TRBJ1-4; 9 bases match TRBD1. CDR1 is LNHDA, CDR2 SQIVND, per germline (reference sequence). Trimming at V came to 5 bases and at J to 7 bases, leaving 8 bases not matched to a gene. The length of the CDR3 is 15 residues. Here the CDR3 reads CASSPPGQGGEKLFF. CDR3 bases: TGTGCCAGTAGTCCGCCGGGACAGGGAGGTGAAAAACTGTTTTTT.

The V and J genes are TRBV28 and TRBJ2-5; 12 bases are a match to TRBD2. Losses at the gene ends were 3 bases for V and 1 base for J; bases not matched to a gene: 3. Germline V gene sequence: CDR1 MDHEN, CDR2 SYDVKM. The CDR3 has 16 amino acids. The CDR3 sequence is CASSFLAGGPQETQYF. The CDR3 DNA reads as TGTGCCAGCAGTTTTCTAGCGGGGGGGCCCCAAGAGACCCAGTACTTC.

V gene TRBV7-3 combines with J gene TRBJ2-3; weak D call: TRBD2 (7 bases). The germline V gene encodes CDR1 SGHTA and CDR2 FQGTGA. The CDR3 is 16 residues long. Trimming shortened V by 1 base and J by 2 bases, and 13 bases separated the two germline ends. The CDR3 reads CASSLKGGGSTDTQYF. CDR3 DNA: TGTGCCAGCAGCTTAAAAGGCGGGGGCTCCACAGATACGCAGTATTTT.

The chain links TRBV14 to TRBJ2-6; tentatively, D is TRBD1 (5 bases). CDR1 is SGHDN and CDR2 is FVKESK in the germline V gene. V was trimmed by 3 bases and J by 1 base, leaving 7 bases between them. This CDR3 is 15 amino acids long. CDR3 loop: CASSHRESGANVLTF. In DNA form, the CDR3 reads TGTGCCAGCAGCCACAGGGAATCTGGGGCCAACGTCCTGACTTTC.

The V and J genes are TRBV7-9 and TRBJ2-7, with no clear D. The CDR3 sequence is 14 residues long. V dropped 4 bases and J dropped 0 bases, with 10 bases sitting between them. CDR1 SEHNR and CDR2 FQNEAQ come from the germline V gene (reference sequence). The CDR3 nucleotides are TGTGCCAGCAGCTCCTTGGACCCCTCCTACGAGCAGTACTTC. The encoded protein is CASSSLDPSYEQYF.

This sequence joins TRBV5-6 and TRBJ1-3; possible D gene TRBD1, 6 bases. Germline V gene data show CDR1 as SGHDT and CDR2 as YYEEEE. V dropped 0 bases and J dropped 2 bases, with 9 bases sitting between them. The CDR3 has 15 residues. DNA for the CDR3: TGTGCCAGCAGCTTGGGTCGGGGGCCTGGAAACACCATATATTTT. It yields the protein CASSLGRGPGNTIYF.

The rearrangement joins TRBV6-1 to TRBJ1-5; D unresolved. This CDR3 spans 15 amino acids. Germline values: CDR1 MNHNS, CDR2 SASEGT. V lost 4 bases and J 1 base, leaving 11 bases between the germline ends. CDR3 sequence: CASSGPTASNQPQHF. In nucleotides, the CDR3 is TGTGCCAGCAGTGGACCAACAGCGAGCAATCAGCCCCAGCATTTT.

The chain combines TRBV28 with TRBJ1-4; D is possibly TRBD1 (6 bases). The CDR3 length is 13 residues. Trimming shortened V by 5 bases and J by 5 bases, and 9 bases separated the two germline ends. The germline gives CDR1 MDHEN, CDR2 SYDVKM. CDR3 sequence (DNA): TGTGCCAGCAGTACCGGGACAAATGAAAAACTGTTTTTT. Its protein is CASSTGTNEKLFF.

This clone occurred a few times. V is TRBV7-2 and J is TRBJ1-5, with a weak D call TRBD1 (6 bases). The germline V gene has CDR1 SGHTA and CDR2 FQGNSA. CDR3 length equals 14 residues. V gave up 4 bases and J gave up 0 bases, with 7 bases separating them. CDR3 in amino acids: CASSYRVSNQPQHF. The DNA for the CDR3 is TGTGCCAGCAGCTACAGGGTTAGCAATCAGCCCCAGCATTTT.

The chain recombines TRBV7-2 with TRBJ2-3; tentative D call: TRBD1 (6 bases). The CDR3 extends over 15 amino acids. Trimming took 1 base from V and 8 from J, leaving 16 bases between them. The germline V gene encodes CDR1 SGHTA and CDR2 FQGNSA. This CDR3 is CASSLDGGTSSTQYF. In DNA, the CDR3 is TGTGCCAGCAGCTTAGATGGTGGGACATCTAGTACGCAGTATTTT.

The chain employs TRBV28 and TRBJ1-4, with 7 bases matching TRBD1. CDR1 and CDR2 from the germline V gene are MDHEN and SYDVKM. This CDR3 is built from 15 residues. The ends lost 6 bases at V and 2 bases at J; junction bases unmatched: 6. The chain's CDR3 is CASSEPGQTNEKLFF. For the CDR3, the DNA is TGTGCCAGCAGCGAGCCGGGACAGACTAATGAAAAACTGTTTTTT.

The chain carries TRBV7-3 and TRBJ2-3; 7 bases agree with TRBD1. The CDR3 runs 14 residues. J gave up 0 bases and V 5 bases, and 2 bases lay outside the gene matches. The germline CDR1 and CDR2 sequences are SGHTA and FQGTGA. CDR3 coding DNA: TGTGCCAGCAGCCAGGGACAGAGCACAGATACGCAGTATTTT. Translation gives CASSQGQSTDTQYF.

This chain connects TRBV11-2 to TRBJ2-5; 12 bases are shared with TRBD1. Germline V gene lookup returns CDR1 SGHAT and CDR2 FQNNGV. The CDR3 length is 15 residues. The V and J ends lost 5 bases and 11 bases, in that order; junction bases with no gene match: 12. The CDR3 DNA follows: TGTGCCAGCAGCCCCCAGGGGACAGGGGGCGGTGAGCAGTACTTC. Amino acid sequence: CASSPQGTGGGEQYF.

The rearrangement joins TRBV19 to TRBJ2-1, with 9 bases identical to TRBD2. Unmatched junction bases numbered 3, after V lost 3 bases and J lost 3 bases. This CDR3 is built from 15 residues. Per germline, CDR1 LNHDA and CDR2 SQIVND (reference sequence). CDR3 region: CASSIASGDYNEQFF. CDR3 in DNA: TGTGCCAGTAGTATTGCTAGCGGGGACTACAATGAGCAGTTCTTC.

The chain carries TRBV5-1 and TRBJ2-2; D possibly corresponds to TRBD2 (5 bases). V shed 1 base and J shed 1 base, with 8 bases lying between them. CDR3 size: 15 residues. CDR1 is SGHRS, CDR2 YFSETQ, per germline. CDR3 nucleotide sequence: TGCGCCAGCAGCTTGCGGACTGGGAACACCGGGGAGCTGTTTTTT. Its translation: CASSLRTGNTGELFF.

The V gene is TRBV19, the J gene TRBJ1-6; no clear D. The CDR3 is 12 amino acids. Germline loops: CDR1 LNHDA, CDR2 SQIVND (reference sequence). The V gene lost 5 bases and the J gene lost 9 bases, with 8 bases spanning the gap. This chain's CDR3 is CASSFQASPLHF. The CDR3 DNA reads TGTGCCAGTAGTTTTCAGGCTTCACCCCTCCACTTT.

The chain couples TRBV6-5 to TRBJ2-1; 8 bases map to TRBD2. The CDR3 is 13 residues long. Germline V gene data show CDR1 as MNHEY and CDR2 as SVGAGI. J gave up 9 bases and V 6 bases, and 7 bases lay outside the gene matches. CDR3 sequence reads: CASRGLVYGEQFF. The DNA for the CDR3 is TGTGCCAGCAGGGGACTAGTGTACGGTGAGCAGTTCTTC.